The next 16 T cell receptor beta chains were all read from a single sample in a study of OX40 agonist ivuxolimab in advanced cancers. Sequencing used immunoSEQ multiplex PCR; TCRdb keeps in-frame clones, though not all of them. The profile shows roughly 35,000 clones, 86% of them singletons. Sample: CD4+ or CD8+ T cells sorted from blood, taken in a trial of the OX40 agonist ivuxolimab. The receptor source for this set is an adult with an advanced solid tumor such as melanoma, head and neck, liver or kidney cancer.

The chain combines TRBV7-3 with TRBJ2-3; TRBD2 matches 8 bases. CDR1 and CDR2 (germline): SGHTA, FQGTGA. V lost 5 bases, J lost 0 bases, and 10 bases stayed unmatched. The length of the CDR3 is 17 residues. CDR3 coding DNA: TGTGCCAGCAGCCGTTTCGGGGGGGCCGCGAGCACAGATACGCAGTATTTT. Translated: CASSRFGGAASTDTQYF.

The chain uses TRBV27 and TRBJ1-5; tentative D call: TRBD1 (5 bases). The CDR3 contains 15 residues. Per germline, CDR1 MNHEY and CDR2 SMNVEV (reference sequence). V lost 8 bases and J lost 3, with 17 bases in between. CDR3 in amino acids: CASGARDRLNQPQHF. As DNA, the CDR3 is TGTGCCAGCGGCGCCCGAGACAGACTCAATCAGCCCCAGCATTTT.

V and J are TRBV11-1 and TRBJ1-3; perhaps TRBD1 as D (5 bases). With 1 base removed from V and 0 bases from J, the gap between germline ends came to 10 bases. The CDR3 totals 16 residues. Germline assignment: CDR1 SGHAT and CDR2 FQDESV (reference sequence). The CDR3 spells CASSLGQTSSGNTIYF. As DNA, the CDR3 is TGTGCCAGCAGCTTAGGACAGACGAGCTCTGGAAACACCATATATTTT.

This clone was found a few times. The chain couples TRBV5-1 to TRBJ2-7; TRBD1 might be the D (5 bases). V lost 5 bases to trimming and J lost 3 bases, with 12 bases between them. The CDR3 is made up of 13 amino acids. The germline gives CDR1 SGHRS, CDR2 YFSETQ. CDR3 protein: CASRQDTVYEQYF. CDR3 bases: TGCGCCAGCAGGCAGGACACAGTCTACGAGCAGTACTTC.

The chain joins TRBV27 to TRBJ1-5; 7 positions match TRBD1. The CDR3 has 17 residues. Germline V gene data show CDR1 as MNHEY and CDR2 as SMNVEV (reference sequence). Trimming cost V 6 bases and J 1 base; bases outside gene matches: 12. The CDR3 DNA reads as TGTGCCAGCAGCCCCGACCTATTACAGGGGAGCAATCAGCCCCAGCATTTT. Protein product: CASSPDLLQGSNQPQHF.

The chain joins TRBV7-6 to TRBJ2-3; D is undetermined. Per germline, CDR1 SGHVS and CDR2 FNYEAQ. The V and J ends lost 0 bases and 2 bases respectively, with 0 bases between them. The CDR3 is 12 amino acids. The CDR3 coding sequence is TGTGCCAGCAGCTTAGCCACAGATACGCAGTATTTT. It specifies CASSLATDTQYF. The full variable domain, rest sourced from reference TRBV7-6 and TRBJ2-3, is GAGVSQSPRYKVTKRGQDVALRCDPISGHVSLYWYRQALGQGPEFLTYFNYEAQQDKSGLPNDRFSAERPEGSISTLTIQRTEQRDSAMYRCASSLATDTQYFGPGTRLTVL.

The J gene is TRBJ2-2, the V gene TRBV9; 8 bases are a match to TRBD1. The CDR3 spans 13 residues. Trimming cost V 4 bases and J 7 bases; bases outside gene matches: 3. The germline gives CDR1 SGDLS, CDR2 YYNGEE. This chain's CDR3 is CASSLTGGGELFF. The CDR3 bases are TGTGCCAGCAGCCTCACAGGGGGCGGGGAGCTGTTTTTT. The variable domain in full, with the rest retrieved from reference TRBV9 and TRBJ2-2, is DSGVTQTPKHLITATGQRVTLRCSPRSGDLSVYWYQQSLDQGLQFLIQYYNGEERAKGNILERFSAQQFPDLHSELNLSSLELGDSALYFCASSLTGGGELFFGEGSRLTVL.

The rearrangement joins TRBV6-1 to TRBJ2-3; D remains unclear. The V gene's germline CDR1 is MNHNS and CDR2 SASEGT. Between the trimmed V and J ends, which lost 4 bases and 6 bases, there was a span of 5 bases. The length of the CDR3 is 11 residues. The CDR3, as DNA: TGTGCCAGCAGTGGGTTGGATACGCAGTATTTT. Its protein product is CASSGLDTQYF.

The gene calls are TRBV9 and TRBJ1-2, with a tentative D call TRBD1 (6 bases). The CDR3 has 13 residues. Per germline, CDR1 SGDLS and CDR2 YYNGEE. The V end was cut by 4 bases, the J end by 2 bases, with 9 bases between. The CDR3 DNA sequence: TGTGCCAGCAGCCCAGACAGGAACTATGGCTACACCTTC. This translates into CASSPDRNYGYTF.

This chain connects TRBV30 to TRBJ1-4; weak D call: TRBD1 (5 bases). The CDR3 consists of 13 residues. The V and J ends lost 4 bases and 4 bases respectively, with 10 bases between them. Per the germline V gene, CDR1 is GTSNPN and CDR2 is SVGIG (reference sequence). The CDR3 nucleotides read TGTGCCTGGAAGGGTGACAGTAATGAAAAACTGTTTTTT. This translates into CAWKGDSNEKLFF.

The table lists this clone with a count of one. The gene calls are TRBV4-3 and TRBJ2-7, with D maybe TRBD1 (5 bases). Between the trimmed V and J ends, which lost 0 bases and 0 bases, there was a span of 6 bases. This CDR3 contains 14 residues. Germline lookup yields CDR1 LGHNA and CDR2 YSLEER. This CDR3 reads CASSQEGVSYEQYF. In DNA form, the CDR3 reads TGCGCCAGCAGCCAAGAAGGGGTCTCCTACGAGCAGTACTTC.

The chain links TRBV4-2 to TRBJ1-2; D is undetermined. Per germline, CDR1 LGHNA and CDR2 YNFKEQ. V dropped 5 bases and J dropped 0 bases, with 7 bases sitting between them. The CDR3 has 13 amino acids. Here the CDR3 reads CASSLGSNYGYTF. The CDR3 DNA is TGTGCCAGCAGCTTGGGTTCTAACTATGGCTACACCTTC.

Written as DNA, the CDR3 is TGCGCCAGCAGCTGGACTAGCGGGGTGAACAATGAGCAGTTCTTC. It is translated as CASSWTSGVNNEQFF. This chain joins TRBV5-1 and TRBJ2-1; 12 bases agree with TRBD2. The V gene end was trimmed by 3 bases and the J gene end by 5 bases; junction bases not matched to a gene: 3. Looked up from germline, CDR1 is SGHRS and CDR2 is YFSETQ. This CDR3 spans 15 amino acids.

The chain couples TRBV7-2 to TRBJ1-5, with D perhaps matching TRBD1 (5 bases). The CDR3 has 15 amino acids. Germline CDR1 reads SGHTA; CDR2 reads FQGNSA. The germline V and J ends were trimmed by 3 bases and 2 bases, with 11 bases remaining between them. The CDR3 DNA sequence: TGTGCCAGCAGCTTGGGGCAGGGACGCAATCAGCCCCAGCATTTT. Encoded protein: CASSLGQGRNQPQHF.

The chain uses TRBV21-1 and TRBJ2-5; the table assigns TRBD2, which was not confirmed against the DNA. TRBV21-1 is assigned pseudogene status. This CDR3 region has 15 residues. CDR3 in amino acids: CASGFPWQAGKTQYF. CDR3 coding DNA: TGTGCCAGCGGGTTTCCTTGGCAGGCCGGGAAGACCCAGTACTTC.

The chain employs TRBV9 and TRBJ1-6; D possibly corresponds to TRBD1 (5 bases). The length of the CDR3 is 16 residues. Germline CDR1 is SGDLS and CDR2 is YYNGEE. Trimming took 0 bases from V and 8 from J, leaving 15 bases between them. Written as DNA, the CDR3 is TGTGCCAGCAGCGTAGGGGGCGCACGGGGGGATTCACCCCTCCACTTT. Protein sequence: CASSVGGARGDSPLHF.